The rows below give T cell receptor beta chains drawn from one sample of a study of blood T cell repertoires in COVID-19. This table comes from immunoSEQ multiplex PCR, and its TCRdb copy is limited to in-frame clones, with some not included. The sample contains tens of thousands of clones, approximately 80% of which appear only once. The sample consisted of peripheral blood. The source is an elderly woman with acute or convalescent COVID-19. CDR3s include the opening cysteine and the closing phenylalanine or tryptophan. Fields, in order: D gene, V gene, J gene, clone size, CDR3 DNA, CDR3 protein. The D gene is left open where the match is weak. Expanded clones get a size class; other rows say once, few or many, or leave the size out.

.,TRBV10-1,TRBJ2-4,.,TGCGCCAGCAGTGAGAATGCGGTCGGGGGCAAAAACATTCAGTACTTC,CASSENAVGGKNIQYF
.,TRBV19,TRBJ2-5,.,TGTGCCAGTAGTTTCTCCGGGTTACAAGAGACCCAGTACTTC,CASSFSGLQETQYF
.,TRBV18,TRBJ1-2,.,TGTGCCAGCTCGAGGGACTTGGGGACGGTAGCCTATGGCTACACCTTC,CASSRDLGTVAYGYTF
TRBD1,TRBV10-3,TRBJ2-5,once,TGTGCCATCAGTGGGGACAGGCCGGCGGCCCAGTACTTC,CAISGDRPAAQYF
TRBD1,TRBV7-9,TRBJ1-2,.,TGTGCCAGCGTCCAGGGGGGAGTAGGCTATGGCTACACCTTC,CASVQGGVGYGYTF
.,TRBV19,TRBJ1-1,.,TGTGCCAGTAGTCCCAATCCGGTGGCGCCTAGTTTAGCTTTCTTT,CASSPNPVAPSLAFF
.,TRBV5-4,TRBJ2-7,few,TGTGCCAGCAGCTTGACTGCACCGAGCTACGAGCAGTACTTC,CASSLTAPSYEQYF
.,TRBV7-8,TRBJ1-3,.,TGTGCCAGCAGCTTAATGAGTGACACCATATATTTT,CASSLMSDTIYF
.,TRBV6-9,TRBJ2-7,once,TGTGCCAGCAGTTCTTCTAGTGGACATACTTCCTACGAGCAGTACTTC,CASSSSSGHTSYEQYF
.,TRBV28,TRBJ2-5,.,TGTGCCAGCAGCGCCCGGGGGGCTGGGGAGACCCAGTACTTC,CASSARGAGETQYF
.,TRBV7-9,TRBJ1-1,few,TGTGCCAGCAGCTTAAACTCGAACACTGAAGCTTTCTTT,CASSLNSNTEAFF
TRBD1,TRBV10-2,TRBJ1-1,.,TGCGCCAGCAGTGACTGGGGACAGGGGGCGACTGAAGCTTTCTTT,CASSDWGQGATEAFF
TRBD1,TRBV27,TRBJ1-5,.,TGTGCCAGCAGTTTATCGAGGCGACAGGGAGGTCAGCCCCAGCATTTT,CASSLSRRQGGQPQHF
TRBD2,TRBV5-8,TRBJ2-3,.,TGTGCCAGCAGCTATCGGGGGGGTGCAGATACGCAGTATTTT,CASSYRGGADTQYF
TRBD1,TRBV19,TRBJ1-1,.,TGTGCCAGTAGTATAGCAGGACAGGACCAAGCTTTCTTT,CASSIAGQDQAFF
.,TRBV19,TRBJ1-1,few,TGTGCCAGTAGTATGCGGGGGCGCATTGAAGCTTTCTTT,CASSMRGRIEAFF
TRBD2,TRBV2,TRBJ2-2,.,TGTGCCAGCAGTGAAGCGCTTCTACTAGCGGGGGGGCCCACCGGGGAGCTGTTTTTT,CASSEALLLAGGPTGELFF
TRBD1,TRBV28,TRBJ1-2,.,TGTGCCAGCAGTTTACGGGACAGGGTTTACTATGGCTACACCTTC,CASSLRDRVYYGYTF
.,TRBV5-4,TRBJ1-2,.,TGTGCCAGCAGCTTGGTGTCAGAGGGCTATGGCTACACCTTC,CASSLVSEGYGYTF
.,TRBV9,TRBJ1-6,.,TGTGCCAGCAGCCCCGAGTATTATAATTCACCCCTCCACTTT,CASSPEYYNSPLHF
TRBD1,TRBV7-9,TRBJ1-1,.,TGTGCCAGCACCACTCAGGGACAGGGGGCGCGCACTGAAGCTTTCTTT,CASTTQGQGARTEAFF
.,TRBV10-2,TRBJ2-2,.,TGCGCCAGCAGGACCGGGACCGGGGAGCTGTTTTTT,CASRTGTGELFF
.,TRBV7-2,TRBJ1-4,.,TGTGCCAGCAGCCATAGCGGGGGAACTAATGAAAAACTGTTTTTT,CASSHSGGTNEKLFF
TRBD1,TRBV6-2/TRBV6-3,TRBJ2-1,once,TGTGCCAGCAGTTACCGGTCGGGACAGGGGGCCTACAATGAGCAGTTCTTC,CASSYRSGQGAYNEQFF
.,TRBV12-3/TRBV12-4,TRBJ2-4,.,TGTGCCAGCACCAACATGAGCTCCAGGGTTAAGTACTTC,CASTNMSSRVKYF
TRBD1,TRBV10-3,TRBJ1-1,.,TGTGCCATCATCCGGGACAGGGGAACTGAAGCTTTCTTT,CAIIRDRGTEAFF
.,TRBV7-2,TRBJ1-1,.,TGTGCCAGCAGCTTAGTTCCAGGGCCAAACACTGAAGCTTTCTTT,CASSLVPGPNTEAFF
.,TRBV2,TRBJ1-2,.,TGTGCCAGCAGGGGCGGGGGCGCAGGCTATGGCTACACCTTC,CASRGGGAGYGYTF
TRBD1,TRBV4-1,TRBJ1-6,.,TGCGCCAGCTCGACAGGGGCGGATTCACCCCTCCACTTT,CASSTGADSPLHF
TRBD1,TRBV6-1,TRBJ1-4,.,TGTGCCAGCAGTGAAGCGACAGGGAGGCTAGCAACTAATGAAAAACTGTTTTTT,CASSEATGRLATNEKLFF
.,TRBV7-9,TRBJ1-2,.,TGTGCCAGCAGCTTACCGGACACGTTCTCCTATGGCTACACCTTC,CASSLPDTFSYGYTF
.,TRBV28,TRBJ1-1,.,TGTGCCAGCAGAAGGGGCGGGGGCACTGAAGCTTTCTTT,CASRRGGGTEAFF
TRBD2,TRBV7-9,TRBJ2-7,.,TGTGCCAGCAGCTTTCCGACTAGCGGGGGGGCGTCCGAGCAGTACTTC,CASSFPTSGGASEQYF
.,TRBV7-9,TRBJ2-3,.,TGTGCCAGCAGCTCCCGTCTCCGGCTTAGCCGCTTTAGCACAGATACGCAGTATTTT,CASSSRLRLSRFSTDTQYF
.,TRBV29-1,TRBJ2-1,.,TGCAGCGTTGCCCCTCCGACAGGTGAGCAGTTCTTC,CSVAPPTGEQFF
TRBD2,TRBV7-6,TRBJ2-3,.,TGTGCCAGCAGCTCCTCTAGCGGGGGGGCAGCAGATACGCAGTATTTT,CASSSSSGGAADTQYF
.,TRBV24-1,TRBJ2-2,.,TGTGCCACCAGTGGAGGAGGGGAGCTGTTTTTT,CATSGGGELFF
.,TRBV7-6,TRBJ2-1,.,TGTGCCAGCAGTGACACAGGTCACGAGCAGTTCTTC,CASSDTGHEQFF
.,TRBV6-5,TRBJ1-3,few,TGTGCCAGCAGTTACTCGGCCGATACTGGAAACACCATATATTTT,CASSYSADTGNTIYF
TRBD1,TRBV5-1,TRBJ2-7,.,TGCGCCAGCAGCGGTACAGGGGGATCCTACGAGCAGTACTTC,CASSGTGGSYEQYF
.,TRBV10-1,TRBJ2-7,.,TGCGCCAGCAGTGGACAGGATTCCTCCTACGAGCAGTACTTC,CASSGQDSSYEQYF
TRBD1,TRBV29-1,TRBJ2-3,.,TGCAGCGTCGGGACAGGGGCAGCAGATACGCAGTATTTT,CSVGTGAADTQYF
TRBD1,TRBV7-9,TRBJ2-2,.,TGTGCCAGCAGCTTACTGCAAGGGACAGCGTCCGGGGAGCTGTTTTTT,CASSLLQGTASGELFF
TRBD2,TRBV5-6,TRBJ2-5,few,TGTGCCAGCAGCCCCGGGGGGGGGCAGGAAGAGACCCAGTACTTC,CASSPGGGQEETQYF
.,TRBV2,TRBJ1-5,.,TGTGCCAGCAAAACAGATTGGAGGGGCAATCAGCCCCAGCATTTT,CASKTDWRGNQPQHF
TRBD1,TRBV6-5,TRBJ1-2,.,TGTGCCAGCAGTCGACAACAGGGGAAGGGCTACACCTTC,CASSRQQGKGYTF
TRBD1,TRBV4-1,TRBJ1-1,.,TGCGCCAGCAGCCCCCACGACAGGGCTCATGGCACTGAAGCTTTCTTT,CASSPHDRAHGTEAFF
.,TRBV2,TRBJ1-5,.,TGTGCCAGCACTGCAGGGGAGGGTCAGCCCCAGCATTTT,CASTAGEGQPQHF
TRBD1,TRBV24-1,TRBJ1-4,.,TGTGCCACCAGTGATTCGTCCGGGACAGCTAATGAAAAACTGTTTTTT,CATSDSSGTANEKLFF
TRBD1,TRBV28,TRBJ1-2,.,TGTGCCAGCAACTCCCCCGGGACAGGAGGCCAGGGCTACACCTTC,CASNSPGTGGQGYTF
TRBD1,TRBV4-1,TRBJ1-3,.,TGCGCCAGCAGCCAAGAATATCGGCCCCAGGGGGACACCATATATTTT,CASSQEYRPQGDTIYF
.,TRBV27,TRBJ1-5,.,TGTGCCAGCAGGGGAGGGTTAAGGCAGCCCCAGCATTTT,CASRGGLRQPQHF
TRBD1,TRBV18,TRBJ1-2,.,TGTGCCAGCTCACGACCTGGAGTAGGACAGGGGGCTGGTGGCTACACCTTC,CASSRPGVGQGAGGYTF
TRBD1,TRBV27,TRBJ1-2,few,TGTGCCAGCAGCTACAGGGGTTCCTATGGCTACACCTTC,CASSYRGSYGYTF
.,TRBV15,TRBJ2-7,.,TGTGCCACCAGCAGAGGCGGCAGCACCTCCTACGAGCAGTACTTC,CATSRGGSTSYEQYF
TRBD1,TRBV5-1,TRBJ1-1,.,TGCGCCAGCAGCCGGGGTCTAGACAGGGGGCCGTCGAGCACTGAAGCTTTCTTT,CASSRGLDRGPSSTEAFF
TRBD2,TRBV3-1/TRBV3-2,TRBJ2-7,.,TGTGCCAGCAGCCGGACTAGCGGGGCTCTTAGCTACGAGCAGTACTTC,CASSRTSGALSYEQYF